This is a list of T cell receptor beta chains from one sample in a study of shared clonotypes between healthy human individuals. The repertoire was sequenced with immunoSEQ multiplex PCR; TCRdb's copy has only in-frame clones and lacks some. The table has over 850,000 clones, about 80% seen once; the top ten hold roughly 0.56%. Sequences were obtained from memory CD4+ T cells from PBMCs. The receptors come from a man younger than 35 in good health. Some clones in this sample may be carry-over from other donors' samples. Each CDR3 is given with its conserved first and last residue. A D gene is named only where the DNA matches it firmly. Some rows have no size entry. The others give once, few or many, or a class for an expanded clone.

TRBD1 | TRBJ2-7 | TRBV4-3 | NA | CASSPGTTGGAFHKYF | TGCGCCAGCAGCCCTGGAACAACAGGGGGCGCGTTCCATAAGTACTTC
NA | TRBJ2-1 | TRBV10-3 | NA | CAISESGAYNEQFF | TGTGCCATCAGTGAGTCGGGGGCCTACAATGAGCAGTTCTTC
NA | TRBJ2-7 | TRBV6-6 | NA | CASSRYTEQYF | TGTGCCAGCAGTCGATACACCGAGCAGTACTTC
NA | TRBJ2-3 | TRBV7-2 | NA | CASGFRSPDTQYF | TGTGCCAGCGGTTTCCGTTCCCCAGATACGCAGTATTTT
TRBD2 | TRBJ2-1 | TRBV19 | once | CASTVGGGSYNEQFF | TGTGCCAGTACCGTCGGGGGGGGCTCCTACAATGAGCAGTTCTTC
NA | TRBJ1-3 | TRBV19 | NA | CASSRGQFSGNTIYF | TGTGCCAGTAGTAGAGGACAGTTCTCTGGAAACACCATATATTTT
TRBD1 | TRBJ2-2 | TRBV7-3 | NA | CASSLTGGQGATGELFF | TGTGCCAGCAGCTTAACCGGGGGACAGGGGGCGACCGGGGAGCTGTTTTTT
NA | TRBJ1-5 | TRBV28 | NA | CASTPPQGRGVNNQPQHF | TGTGCCAGCACCCCTCCCCAGGGTAGGGGGGTAAACAATCAGCCCCAGCATTTT
TRBD2 | TRBJ2-7 | TRBV28 | few | CASRPRGVGGPMQYF | TGTGCCAGCAGGCCCCGTGGTGTGGGAGGGCCAATGCAGTACTTC
NA | TRBJ1-2 | TRBV5-1 | NA | CASSQQGVGYTF | TGCGCCAGCAGCCAACAGGGTGTTGGCTACACCTTC
NA | TRBJ2-3 | TRBV2 | NA | CASSENLGVDTQYF | TGTGCCAGCAGTGAAAATTTAGGGGTTGATACGCAGTATTTT
NA | TRBJ1-2 | TRBV5-1 | NA | CASSFQTGTFYGYTF | TGCGCCAGCAGCTTCCAAACAGGGACCTTCTATGGCTACACCTTC
TRBD2 | TRBJ2-5 | TRBV19 | NA | CASSSWRTHGGRAQYF | TGTGCCAGTAGTAGTTGGAGGACTCACGGCGGGAGGGCCCAGTACTTC
TRBD2 | TRBJ2-7 | TRBV18 | few | CASSGVLAGAYEQYF | TGTGCCAGCTCAGGGGTCCTAGCGGGAGCCTACGAGCAGTACTTC
TRBD1 | TRBJ2-3 | TRBV2 | NA | CASRPTGGYTDTQYF | TGTGCCAGCAGACCGACAGGGGGCTACACAGATACGCAGTATTTT
NA | TRBJ2-1 | TRBV4-2 | NA | CASTQGQSYNEQFF | TGTGCCAGCACCCAAGGACAATCCTACAATGAGCAGTTCTTC
TRBD1 | TRBJ2-7 | TRBV18 | NA | CASSLGQGTYEQYF | TGTGCCAGCTCACTCGGACAGGGTACCTACGAGCAGTACTTC
TRBD2 | TRBJ2-3 | TRBV5-1 | NA | CASSLYVGGVADTQYF | TGCGCCAGCAGCTTGTATGTGGGAGGGGTCGCAGATACGCAGTATTTT
NA | TRBJ1-2 | TRBV5-1 | NA | CASRTNAGTNYGYTF | TGCGCCAGCAGAACGAACGCAGGGACTAACTATGGCTACACCTTC
NA | TRBJ2-4 | TRBV15 | NA | CATSRDLAARLQYF | TGTGCCACCAGCAGAGATCTGGCAGCCCGGTTACAGTACTTC
NA | TRBJ1-1 | TRBV5-6 | NA | CASSLALGNTEAFF | TGTGCCAGCAGCTTGGCCTTAGGTAACACTGAAGCTTTCTTT
NA | TRBJ1-4 | TRBV10-1 | NA | CASSRDGNEKLFF | TGCGCCAGCAGTCGGGACGGTAATGAAAAACTGTTTTTT
TRBD1 | TRBJ2-4 | TRBV28 | NA | CASRGDRLAKNIQYF | TGTGCCAGCAGGGGGGACAGACTAGCCAAAAACATTCAGTACTTC
TRBD2 | TRBJ2-3 | TRBV4-3 | once | CASSQGLAGITDTQYF | TGCGCCAGCAGCCAAGGACTAGCGGGGATCACAGATACGCAGTATTTT
TRBD1 | TRBJ1-2 | TRBV27 | NA | CASSPSGQARRGYTF | TGTGCCAGCAGTCCGTCCGGACAGGCACGGCGCGGCTACACCTTC
NA | TRBJ2-3 | TRBV6-5 | NA | CASRKDRVSTDTQYF | TGTGCCAGCAGGAAGGACAGAGTTAGCACAGATACGCAGTATTTT
NA | TRBJ2-2 | TRBV7-9 | NA | CASSLSIGGELFF | TGTGCCAGCAGCTTAAGCATCGGCGGGGAGCTGTTTTTT
NA | TRBJ1-5 | TRBV27 | NA | CASSPRRGEFQPQHF | TGTGCCAGCAGTCCCCGGAGAGGTGAATTTCAGCCCCAGCATTTT
TRBD1 | TRBJ2-5 | TRBV9 | NA | CASSVGGRGQETQYF | TGTGCCAGCAGCGTAGGAGGCAGGGGGCAAGAGACCCAGTACTTC
NA | TRBJ1-1 | TRBV30 | few | CAWSVEGLEAFF | TGTGCCTGGAGTGTGGAGGGACTCGAAGCTTTCTTT
TRBD1 | TRBJ1-2 | TRBV5-4 | NA | CASSLKGGALDYGYTF | TGTGCCAGCAGCTTGAAAGGGGGCGCTCTCGACTATGGCTACACCTTC
NA | TRBJ2-3 | TRBV9 | NA | CASSRGGAADTQYF | TGTGCCAGCAGCCGAGGGGGAGCGGCAGATACGCAGTATTTT
NA | TRBJ1-1 | TRBV6-5 | NA | CASSYSGPGLTEAFF | TGTGCCAGCAGTTACTCGGGGCCGGGGCTCACTGAAGCTTTCTTT
NA | TRBJ1-4 | TRBV11-3 | NA | CASSLCEGPLNEKLFF | TGTGCCAGCAGCTTATGTGAGGGGCCATTAAATGAAAAACTGTTTTTT
TRBD1 | TRBJ1-1 | TRBV28 | NA | CASGGDRGRVKAEAFF | TGTGCCAGCGGAGGTGACAGGGGGCGCGTAAAGGCTGAAGCTTTCTTT
NA | TRBJ2-3 | TRBV6-5 | NA | CASSYTQVQKDTQYF | TGTGCCAGCAGTTACACCCAGGTTCAAAAAGATACGCAGTATTTT
TRBD2 | TRBJ2-1 | TRBV6-5 | NA | CASRRLAGPNEQFF | TGTGCCAGCAGAAGACTAGCGGGTCCCAATGAGCAGTTCTTC
TRBD1 | TRBJ1-4 | TRBV18 | NA | CASSTRTGAVSKLFF | TGTGCCAGCTCAACTCGGACAGGGGCTGTTTCGAAACTGTTTTTT
TRBD1 | TRBJ1-1 | TRBV28 | NA | CASSTPGQGGAEAFF | TGTGCCAGCAGTACCCCAGGACAGGGAGGTGCTGAAGCTTTCTTT
TRBD2 | TRBJ2-5 | TRBV9 | NA | CASSKRRSSGEQETQYF | TGTGCCAGCAGCAAAAGGAGGTCTAGCGGGGAACAAGAGACCCAGTACTTC
TRBD1 | TRBJ2-3 | TRBV19 | NA | CASSTGQGVTDTQYF | TGTGCCAGTAGTACGGGACAGGGGGTCACAGATACGCAGTATTTT